The rows below give T cell receptor beta chains drawn from one sample of a study of blood T cell repertoires in COVID-19. Clones were sequenced by immunoSEQ multiplex PCR, and TCRdb holds only the in-frame ones, with some missing. The sample carries around 120,000 clones, 80% recorded once. The specimen was peripheral blood. These receptors all come from a human donor in a cohort sampled during active COVID-19. The CDR3 runs from the conserved cysteine through the conserved F or W. D genes are given only for firm matches. Only some rows state a clone size, as once, few, many or a class for expanded clones.

size	V	J	D	length	CDR3	DNA
-	TRBV7-8	TRBJ1-1	-	15	CASSFGALLNTEAFF	TGTGCCAGCAGCTTTGGGGCTCTGTTGAACACTGAAGCTTTCTTT
-	TRBV7-9	TRBJ1-1	TRBD1	16	CASSLSFGTGNTEAFF	TGTGCCAGCAGCTTGTCTTTTGGGACAGGGAACACTGAAGCTTTCTTT
-	TRBV11-2	TRBJ1-4	TRBD1	15	CASSFPGDSNEKLFF	TGTGCCAGCAGCTTTCCCGGGGACAGTAATGAAAAACTGTTTTTT
-	TRBV6-5	TRBJ1-2	-	14	CASSQSDISYGYTF	TGTGCCAGCAGTCAGTCCGACATCAGCTATGGCTACACCTTC
-	TRBV29-1	TRBJ2-1	-	13	CSAGRDSVNEQFF	TGCAGCGCAGGGCGGGACTCGGTCAATGAGCAGTTCTTC
-	TRBV12-5	TRBJ1-2	-	15	CASGLAIDRTMGYTF	TGTGCTAGTGGTTTGGCCATCGACAGGACCATGGGCTACACCTTC
few	TRBV5-1	TRBJ2-3	-	15	CASSWEGDSTDTQYF	TGCGCCAGCAGCTGGGAGGGGGACTCCACAGATACGCAGTATTTT
-	TRBV27	TRBJ2-2	TRBD1	19	CASSSYWDRGLSRAGELFF	TGTGCCAGCAGTTCCTACTGGGACAGGGGGCTAAGTAGAGCCGGGGAGCTGTTTTTT
-	TRBV7-2	TRBJ2-1	TRBD2	13	CASSLRLAHEQFF	TGTGCCAGCAGCTTAAGACTAGCCCATGAGCAGTTCTTC
-	TRBV28	TRBJ1-2	-	13	CASSLSGRYGYTF	TGTGCCAGCAGTTTATCTGGCCGCTATGGCTACACCTTC
-	TRBV7-9	TRBJ2-7	-	15	CASSLWTSTPYEQYF	TGTGCCAGCAGCTTATGGACATCGACCCCCTACGAGCAGTACTTC
-	TRBV3-1/TRBV3-2	TRBJ1-1	-	12	CASSQAVNEAFF	TGTGCCAGCAGCCAAGCAGTGAATGAAGCTTTCTTT
-	TRBV29-1	TRBJ2-7	-	12	CSVGGQSYEQYF	TGCAGCGTGGGGGGACAGTCCTACGAGCAGTACTTC
-	TRBV6-2/TRBV6-3	TRBJ2-3	TRBD2	18	CASTPPRGGRGETDTQYF	TGTGCCAGCACCCCCCCCCGGGGGGGCCGAGGAGAGACAGATACGCAGTATTTT
-	TRBV6-1	TRBJ2-2	TRBD2	15	CASSEWGGNTGELFF	TGTGCCAGCAGTGAATGGGGGGGGAACACCGGGGAGCTGTTTTTT